This TCR beta chain was recorded in a study of graft-versus-host responses after intestinal transplantation. At the level of the study: Recipients were all induced with anti-thymocyte globulin, then given tacrolimus and steroids for 2 to 4 years. Notes on the study in general: Individuals carrying graft-donor T cell macrochimerism showed high graft-versus-host to host-versus-graft clonal ratios in allografts.

V was cut by 4 bases and J by 9 bases, with 15 bases left in between. Looked up from germline, CDR1 is MNHEY and CDR2 is SMNVEV (reference sequence). This CDR3 is built from 13 residues. Points on this clone: The antigen is unknown.

Assay: immunoSEQ multiplex PCR; the TCRdb copy retains only in-frame clones and omits some. This table has about 96,000 clones, 80% to 95% appearing once. The source was unstimulated CD4+ T cells sorted from spleen or lymph node cells, collected before intestinal transplant. The clonotype was recovered from a human donor who received an intestinal transplant. This chain joins TRBV27 and TRBJ1-2; D is possibly TRBD1 (6 bases). The CDR3, as DNA: TGTGCCAGCAGTTCGTCCCGCAGGGGAAGCTACACCTTC. Translation: CASSSSRRGSYTF.